The rows below give T cell receptor beta chains drawn from one sample of a study of response to subunit inactivated influenza vaccine. TCRdb reprocessed the RT-PCR reads via MiXCR and lists one record per CDR3 protein. Of over 150,000 distinct CDR3 sequences listed, about 10% were seen once; the top ten hold approximately 39%. This material consisted of CD8+ T cells sorted from PBMCs, taken around 25 months after vaccination. The receptors here all came from a man aged 45 to 70 who received an inactivated influenza vaccine. CDR3s include the opening cysteine and the closing phenylalanine or tryptophan. The order of the fields is J gene, clone size, D gene, V gene, CDR3 DNA, CDR3 protein. The D gene is left open where the match is weak. Size is stated for part of the rows, as once, few or many counts, or as a class when the clone is expanded.

TRBJ2-7	few	TRBD1	TRBV9	TGTGCCAGCAGCCTCGGACAGGGGAGGCTCTACGAGCAGTACTTC	CASSLGQGRLYEQYF
TRBJ2-3	-	-	TRBV5-1	TGCGCCAGCTTTTCGACCCCAGATACGCAGTATTTT	CASFSTPDTQYF
TRBJ2-1	-	TRBD1	TRBV6-2/TRBV6-3	TGTGCCAGCAGACCGACAGGGAGCTCCTACAATGAGCAGTTCTTC	CASRPTGSSYNEQFF
TRBJ2-2	many	TRBD2	TRBV6-1	TGTGCCAGCAGTCCTTATAGCGGGGGTGCCGGGGAGCTGTTTTTT	CASSPYSGGAGELFF
TRBJ1-2	many	-	TRBV6-5	TGTGCCAGCAGACTAGAGTGGAACTATGGCTACACCTTC	CASRLEWNYGYTF
TRBJ2-5	many	TRBD2	TRBV5-5	TGTGCCAGCAGCTTGGAACTAGCGGGGGGGCGGGAGACCCAGTACTTC	CASSLELAGGRETQYF
TRBJ2-7	-	TRBD2	TRBV27	TGTGCCAGCGGTCTTGCGGGAGTAACCTACGAGCAGTACTTC	CASGLAGVTYEQYF
TRBJ2-1	few	TRBD2	TRBV18	TGTGCCAGCTCACCAACTAGCGGGAACTACAATGAGCAGTTCTTC	CASSPTSGNYNEQFF
TRBJ1-2	few	-	TRBV27	TGTGCCAGCAGTACCTCTCGACCTCGGGACTATGGCTACACCTTC	CASSTSRPRDYGYTF
TRBJ2-3	few	-	TRBV4-3	TGCGCCAGCAGCCAAGGGAATTGGATAGGGAGCACAGATACGCAGTATTTT	CASSQGNWIGSTDTQYF
TRBJ1-1	few	TRBD1	TRBV5-1	TGCGCCAGCAAGGCAGGGGGCAACACTGAAGCTTTCTTT	CASKAGGNTEAFF
TRBJ2-3	few	TRBD2	TRBV11-2	TGTGCCAGCAGCCCCCTCGGCGGGGGGGCCTGGGATACGCAGTATTTT	CASSPLGGGAWDTQYF
TRBJ2-7	-	-	TRBV7-9	TGTGCCAGCAGCCCGTCTGAACGGGTGACCTACTACGAGCAGTACTTC	CASSPSERVTYYEQYF
TRBJ2-7	many	-	TRBV20-1	TGCAGTGCTAGAGATAAGGAGGGCATCAACGAGCAGTACTTC	CSARDKEGINEQYF
TRBJ2-6	-	TRBD1	TRBV20-1	TGCAGTGCTAGGGCGGACAGGTCAATCTCTGGGGCCAACGTCCTGACTTTC	CSARADRSISGANVLTF
TRBJ1-6	-	TRBD1	TRBV25-1	TGTGCCAGCAGCCCCGGACAGGGTCTTAATTCACCCCTCCACTTT	CASSPGQGLNSPLHF
TRBJ2-7	-	TRBD1	TRBV6-4	TGTGCCAGCAGTCCAACGGGACAGGGAGAGGAGCAGTACTTC	CASSPTGQGEEQYF
TRBJ2-1	-	TRBD2	TRBV7-6	TGTGCCAGCAGCTCCGGGAGGAGAGCCTACAATGAGCAGTTCTTC	CASSSGRRAYNEQFF
TRBJ1-1	many	-	TRBV7-8	TGTGCCAGCAGCTCTCCGGCCACAGGGAACACTGAAGCTTTCTTT	CASSSPATGNTEAFF
TRBJ2-7	many	-	TRBV20-1	TGCAGTGCTGAGGACGCTTCGTCCTCCTACGAGCAGTACTTC	CSAEDASSSYEQYF
TRBJ2-5	few	-	TRBV5-5	TGTGCCAGCAGCGGACTACTACTCGGGCTTCAAGAGACCCAGTACTTC	CASSGLLLGLQETQYF
TRBJ2-7	few	-	TRBV2	TGTGCCAGCTTCGAGGGCAGGGCGAGGATGGAGCAGTACTTC	CASFEGRARMEQYF
TRBJ1-1	few	TRBD1	TRBV14	TGTGCCAGCAGCCAAATCAGGGGGCCCACTGAAGCTTTCTTT	CASSQIRGPTEAFF